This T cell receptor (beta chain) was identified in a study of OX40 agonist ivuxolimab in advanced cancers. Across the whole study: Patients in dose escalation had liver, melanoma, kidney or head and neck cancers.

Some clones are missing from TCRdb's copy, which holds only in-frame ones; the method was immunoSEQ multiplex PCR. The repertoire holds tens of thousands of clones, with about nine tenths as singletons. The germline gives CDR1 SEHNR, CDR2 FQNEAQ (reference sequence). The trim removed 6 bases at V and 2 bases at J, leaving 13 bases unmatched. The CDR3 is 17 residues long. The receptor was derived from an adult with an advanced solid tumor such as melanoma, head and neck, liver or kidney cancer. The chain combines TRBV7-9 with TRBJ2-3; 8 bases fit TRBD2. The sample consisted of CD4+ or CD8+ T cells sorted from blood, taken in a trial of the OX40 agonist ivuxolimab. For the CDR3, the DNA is TGTGCCAGCAGTCAGGGTTCGGGACTAGACCCCACAGATACGCAGTATTTT. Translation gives CASSQGSGLDPTDTQYF.